This paragraph reports one T cell receptor (beta chain). Its specificity is not known. This sample was taken from a study of T cell responses to AZD1222 COVID-19 vaccine. Notes on the study in general: Targets within unmutated variant regions were reportedly found for nearly half of spike-specific TCRs.

Libraries were prepared by immunoSEQ multiplex PCR; TCRdb keeps only in-frame clonotypes and omits some of them. This sample yields 90,000 to 150,000 clones, of which roughly 89% are seen a single time; 7.5% to 9.5% belongs to the top ten. Germline CDR1 is SGHTA and CDR2 is FQGNSA. Germline trimming cut 4 bases from V and 3 bases from J; bases unmatched to any gene: 6. There are 14 residues in the CDR3. The input for sequencing was peripheral blood, taken on day 0 of AZD1222 vaccination. The receptor was isolated from an adult in good health. The rearrangement links TRBV7-2 to TRBJ2-7; 7 bases fit TRBD2. The CDR3 bases are TGTGCCAGCAGCTCTTGGGGGGGGAACTACGAGCAGTACTTC. Residues: CASSSWGGNYEQYF. The full variable domain, with the rest looked up from reference TRBV7-2 and TRBJ2-7, is GAGVSQSPSNKVTEKGKDVELRCDPISGHTALYWYRQSLGQGLEFLIYFQGNSAPDKSGLPSDRFSAERTGGSVSTLTIQRTQQEDSAVYLCASSSWGGNYEQYFGPGTRLTVT.